Listed here is a single TCR beta chain. What it binds is not known. The sample originates from a study of cytotoxic CD8 clonotypes in ibrutinib-treated CLL. Generated by immunoSEQ multiplex PCR, the TCRdb table keeps only in-frame clones and is missing some. The table records around 310,000 clones, roughly 85% of them present only once. The CDR3 consists of 12 residues. The germline V gene has CDR1 GTSNPN and CDR2 SVGIG (reference sequence). V lost 0 bases to trimming and J lost 14 bases; unmatched junction nucleotides: 7. Study results and caveats: Clonality (at baseline) was higher than in age-matched healthy donors and tracked circulating CD8+ T-cell counts.

Libraries of TCR beta were made from approximately 2 micrograms of genomic DNA that came from cryopreserved PBMCs. Sample: PBMCs, taken before ibrutinib treatment. This TCR was recovered from a human donor with chronic lymphocytic leukemia. This rearrangement joins TRBV30 to TRBJ2-1, with 7 nucleotides matching TRBD2. CDR3 coding DNA: TGTGCCTGGAGTGTATGGATGCGGGAGAAGTTCTTC. Amino acid sequence: CAWSVWMREKFF.